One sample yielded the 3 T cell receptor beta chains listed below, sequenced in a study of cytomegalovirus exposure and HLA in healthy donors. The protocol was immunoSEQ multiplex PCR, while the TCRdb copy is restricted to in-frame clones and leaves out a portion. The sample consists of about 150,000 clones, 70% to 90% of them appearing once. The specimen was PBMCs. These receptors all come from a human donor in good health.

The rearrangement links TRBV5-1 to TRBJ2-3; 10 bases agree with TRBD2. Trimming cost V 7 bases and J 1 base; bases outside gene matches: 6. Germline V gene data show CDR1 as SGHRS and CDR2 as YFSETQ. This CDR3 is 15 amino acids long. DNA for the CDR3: TGCGCCAGCCATCTAGCGGGGGAGGGCACAGATACGCAGTATTTT. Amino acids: CASHLAGEGTDTQYF.

The CDR3 here is CASSLGRWNEQFF. CDR3 sequence (DNA): TGCGCCAGCAGCTTGGGTCGGTGGAATGAGCAGTTCTTC. The V gene is TRBV5-1, the J gene TRBJ2-1; D gene uncertain. The CDR3 sequence is 13 residues long. V lost 0 bases, J lost 7 bases, and 8 bases lay in between. Germline CDR1 reads SGHRS; CDR2 reads YFSETQ.

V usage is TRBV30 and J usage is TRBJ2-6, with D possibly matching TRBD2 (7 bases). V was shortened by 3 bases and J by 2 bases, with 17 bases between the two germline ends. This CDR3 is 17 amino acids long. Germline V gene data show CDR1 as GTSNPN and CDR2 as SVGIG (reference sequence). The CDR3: CAWRRGAVVAGANVLTF. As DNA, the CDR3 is TGTGCCTGGAGACGGGGGGCTGTAGTCGCTGGGGCCAACGTCCTGACTTTC.